Each of the 23 T cell receptor beta chains below was sequenced from the same sample in a study of CD8 T cells in ankylosing spondylitis. MiXCR was run by TCRdb on the 5' RACE reads, yielding one entry per CDR3 protein. The data contain fewer than 200,000 distinct CDR3 sequences, roughly 18% of them singletons. Sample: blood, either unsorted or a sorted T cell fraction (not recorded which). Receptors originate from a male donor under 30 with ankylosing spondylitis or in good health (not recorded which).

This clonotype has at least ten counts. This chain links TRBV2 with TRBJ2-7; no definite D call. Germline values: CDR1 SNHLY, CDR2 FYNNEI. V was shortened by 4 bases and J by 2 bases, with 6 bases between the two germline ends. The CDR3 is made up of 12 amino acids. As DNA, the CDR3 is TGTGCCAGCAGTGCGCTCCCCTACGAGCAGTACGTC. Its translation: CASSALPYEQYV.

This clonotype occurred many times. This CDR3 reads CASSQSGEQYF. The DNA for the CDR3 is TGTGCCAGCAGCCAATCGGGCGAGCAGTACTTC. The genes are TRBV16 and TRBJ2-7; unclear D gene. V was clipped by 0 bases and J by 6 bases, with 3 bases between them. The CDR3 consists of 11 residues. In germline, CDR1 is KGHSY, CDR2 FQNENV.

This clonotype was picked up many times. The V gene is TRBV6-5, the J gene TRBJ2-2, with 12 bases lining up with TRBD1. Losses at the gene ends were 6 bases for V and 6 bases for J; bases not matched to a gene: 8. Germline CDR1 and CDR2: MNHEY and SVGAGI. The CDR3 runs to 16 residues. CDR3 region: CASRPPGQGASGELFF. In nucleotides, the CDR3 is TGTGCCAGCAGACCCCCGGGACAGGGGGCGTCCGGGGAGCTGTTTTTT.

This clonotype has more than one count but fewer than ten. The genes are TRBV18 and TRBJ1-4; D ambiguous. The CDR3 contains 14 residues. Germline CDR1 and CDR2: KGHSH and LQKENI. The V and J ends lost 2 bases and 5 bases respectively, with 9 bases between them. The CDR3 sequence: CASSPGGVNEKLFF. CDR3 nucleotides: TGTGCCAGCTCACCAGGTGGGGTGAATGAAAAACTGTTTTTT. Variable domain in full (rest from reference TRBV18 and TRBJ1-4): NAGVMQNPRHLVRRRGQEARLRCSPMKGHSHVYWYRQLPEEGLKFMVYLQKENIIDESGMPKERFSAEFPKEGPSILRIQQVVRGDSAAYFCASSPGGVNEKLFFGSGTQLSVL.

The sample holds a few counts of this clonotype. The chain combines TRBV27 with TRBJ2-2, with D hard to call. Germline V lookup: CDR1 MNHEY, CDR2 SMNVEV (reference sequence). V dropped 3 bases and J dropped 6 bases, with 5 bases sitting between them. The CDR3 totals 12 residues. The CDR3 reads CASSFYAGELFF. As DNA, the CDR3 is TGTGCCAGCAGTTTTTACGCCGGGGAGCTGTTTTTT.

This chain uses TRBV30 with TRBJ1-2; D gene ambiguous. The V gene's germline CDR1 is GTSNPN and CDR2 SVGIG (reference sequence). Trimming cost V 4 bases and J 6 bases, with 12 bases left between them. This CDR3 comprises 12 residues. CDR3 bases: TGTGCCTGGACCTCGGGGAACGATGGCTACACCTTC. It encodes CAWTSGNDGYTF. Together with reference TRBV30 and TRBJ1-2, the CDR3 gives the full variable domain: SQTIHQWPATLVQPVGSPLSLECTVEGTSNPNLYWYRQAAGRGLQLLFYSVGIGQISSEVPQNLSASRPQDRQFILSSKKLLLSDSGFYLCAWTSGNDGYTFGSGTRLTVV.

At least ten counts were recorded for this clonotype. This rearrangement joins TRBV13 to TRBJ2-4; D not certain. Germline lookup yields CDR1 PRHDT and CDR2 FYEKMQ (reference sequence). V was clipped by 0 bases and J by 8 bases, with 5 bases between them. The CDR3 runs 12 residues. The CDR3 nucleotides are TGTGCCAGCAGCTTAGGGACTGACATTCAGTACTTC. This codes for CASSLGTDIQYF.

This clonotype was recorded many times. The CDR3 loop is CASRLSGGSSYEQYV. CDR3 in DNA: TGCGCCAGCAGGCTCTCGGGGGGGAGCTCCTACGAGCAGTACGTC. The chain carries TRBV5-1 and TRBJ2-7; TRBD2 matches 8 bases. The CDR3 runs to 15 residues. With V trimmed by 5 bases and J by 0 bases, 7 bases remained unmatched. Per germline, CDR1 SGHRS and CDR2 YFSETQ.

This clonotype showed up many times. V gene TRBV7-9 combines with J gene TRBJ2-5; 9 bases line up with TRBD2. The CDR3 runs 15 residues. Germline V gene sequence: CDR1 SEHNR, CDR2 FQNEAQ (reference sequence). Trimming at V came to 1 base and at J to 4 bases, leaving 4 bases not matched to a gene. CDR3 DNA: TGTGCCAGCAGCTTAGTTAGCGGGAGCGGAGAGACCCAGTACTTC. As protein: CASSLVSGSGETQYF.

As concerns this clonotype: This may stem from a read error, because a much larger clone lies one nucleotide away. The genes are TRBV29-1 and TRBJ1-5, with D possibly matching TRBD1 (6 bases). CDR3 length: 14 residues. The V and J ends lost 6 bases and 1 base respectively, with 13 bases between them. Germline CDR1 and CDR2: SQVTM and ANQGSEA. The CDR3 nucleotides are TGCAGCGTGTGGGGGGGCCCAAGCAATCAGCCCCAGCATTTT. Amino acid sequence: CSVWGGPSNQPQHF.

This clonotype appeared many times. V and J are TRBV5-6 and TRBJ2-1; D unclear. V lost 3 bases to trimming and J lost 8 bases, with 6 bases between them. Germline CDR1 is SGHDT and CDR2 is YYEEEE. CDR3 size: 11 residues. The CDR3 sequence: CASSSAYEQFF. The CDR3 region has the DNA TGTGCCAGCAGCTCAGCGTATGAGCAGTTCTTC.

At least ten counts were recorded for this clonotype. The V and J genes are TRBV7-9 and TRBJ2-5; tentatively, D is TRBD2 (7 bases). Per germline, CDR1 SEHNR and CDR2 FQNEAQ (reference sequence). The V gene lost 5 bases and the J gene lost 0 bases, with 16 bases spanning the gap. The CDR3 loop spans 16 amino acids. The CDR3: CASSRGGLQYQETQYF. CDR3 DNA sequence: TGTGCCAGCAGCAGGGGGGGACTCCAGTACCAAGAGACCCAGTACTTC.

This clonotype was found many times. The chain recombines TRBV15 with TRBJ2-1; perhaps D is TRBD1 or TRBD2 (5 bases each). Germline lookup yields CDR1 LNHNV and CDR2 YYDKDF (reference sequence). The V end lost 0 bases, the J end lost 3 bases, and 15 bases lay between the germline ends. The CDR3 length is 17 residues. The CDR3 reads CATSREGPTLLYNEQFF. In nucleotides, the CDR3 is TGTGCCACCAGCAGAGAGGGACCGACACTCCTCTACAATGAGCAGTTCTTC.

This rearrangement joins TRBV29-1 to TRBJ2-1; 8 nucleotides agree with TRBD2. Germline-derived CDR1 and CDR2 are SQVTM and ANQGSEA. The CDR3 has 16 residues. The CDR3 protein is CSAAPPAGVSYNEQFF. The CDR3 DNA is TGCAGTGCAGCCCCCCCAGCGGGAGTCTCCTACAATGAGCAGTTCTTC.

At least ten counts were recorded for this clonotype. The V and J genes are TRBV29-1 and TRBJ2-1; TRBD2 aligns across 11 bases. Unmatched junction bases numbered 5, after V lost 7 bases and J lost 6 bases. The CDR3 spans 13 residues. CDR1 SQVTM and CDR2 ANQGSEA come from the germline V gene. The CDR3, as DNA: TGCAGCGGAACTAGCGGGAGTACCAATGAGCAGTTCTTC. It translates to CSGTSGSTNEQFF.

This clonotype came up many times. The chain has TRBV5-1 and TRBJ1-1, with 8 bases aligning to TRBD1. Germline-derived CDR1 and CDR2 are SGHRS and YFSETQ. V was clipped by 3 bases and J by 1 base; unmatched bases: 2. The CDR3 sequence is 14 residues long. The CDR3 sequence: CASSSGQENTEAFF. CDR3 in DNA: TGCGCCAGCAGCTCGGGACAGGAGAACACTGAAGCTTTCTTT. Full variable domain (outside the CDR3, taken from reference TRBV5-1 and TRBJ1-1): KAGVTQTPRYLIKTRGQQVTLSCSPISGHRSVSWYQQTPGQGLQFLFEYFSETQRNKGNFPGRFSGRQFSNSRSEMNVSTLELGDSALYLCASSSGQENTEAFFGQGTRLTVV.

At least ten counts were recorded for this clonotype. This chain links TRBV5-1 with TRBJ2-1; possible D gene TRBD1, 6 bases. The V gene's germline CDR1 is SGHRS and CDR2 YFSETQ. The CDR3 totals 11 residues. The V end lost 4 bases, the J end lost 10 bases, and 9 bases lay between the germline ends. CDR3 coding DNA: TGCGCCAGCAGCATGGACAGCGAGCAGTTCTTC. Protein sequence: CASSMDSEQFF.

This clonotype was seen a handful of times. This chain joins TRBV7-9 and TRBJ1-1; TRBD1 matches 11 bases. J was trimmed by 5 bases and V by 5 bases; bases with no gene match: 4. This CDR3 has 14 amino acids. Looked up from germline, CDR1 is SEHNR and CDR2 is FQNEAQ (reference sequence). CDR3 in DNA: TGTGCCAGCAGCCGGACAGGGGGCGCGACTGAAGCTTTCTTT. It specifies CASSRTGGATEAFF.

The table lists this clonotype with many counts. The rearrangement links TRBV24-1 to TRBJ2-1, with 8 bases identical to TRBD1. The germline V gene has CDR1 KGHDR and CDR2 SFDVKD. This CDR3 is 14 amino acids long. The trim removed 4 bases at V and 9 bases at J, leaving 7 bases unmatched. CDR3 sequence: CATSDPDRGGEQFF. The CDR3, as DNA: TGTGCCACCAGTGACCCCGACAGGGGTGGTGAGCAGTTCTTC.

This clonotype was counted ten times or more. One junction end disagrees with the germline gene, perhaps due to a read error. The gene calls are TRBV29-1 and TRBJ2-5; D may be TRBD2 (5 bases). The CDR3 totals 11 residues. The germline gives CDR1 SQVTM, CDR2 ANQGSEA. The CDR3 reads CSARTSGFRRF. The CDR3 DNA is TGCAGCGCCCGAACTTCGGGATTCCGCCGCTTC.

This clonotype was picked up many times. V usage is TRBV12-3 or TRBV12-4 and J usage is TRBJ2-5, with D maybe TRBD1 (6 bases). V gave up 3 bases and J gave up 5 bases, with 10 bases separating them. The CDR3 length is 13 residues. The CDR3 is CASSLTGGETQYF. The CDR3 region has the DNA TGTGCCAGCAGTTTGACAGGCGGGGAGACCCAGTACTTC.

This clonotype was observed many times. This sequence joins TRBV6-2 or TRBV6-3 and TRBJ2-3; weak D call: TRBD2 (5 bases). This CDR3 is built from 19 residues. CDR1 is MNHEY and CDR2 is SVGEGT in the germline V gene. Trimming removed 2 bases from V and 1 base from J, with 22 bases in between. CDR3 coding DNA: TGTGCCAGCAGTTACCTACTCAGGAGAACTACCGGGGGCACAGATACGCAGTATTTT. Translation gives CASSYLLRRTTGGTDTQYF.

The rearrangement joins TRBV29-1 to TRBJ1-5, with D unresolved. Trimming shortened V by 5 bases and J by 6 bases, and 17 bases separated the two germline ends. Germline V gene sequence: CDR1 SQVTM, CDR2 ANQGSEA. CDR3 length: 14 amino acids. CDR3 in DNA: TGCAGCGTTCAACCCGGCCACACGGGTCAGCCCCAGCATTTT. It encodes CSVQPGHTGQPQHF.